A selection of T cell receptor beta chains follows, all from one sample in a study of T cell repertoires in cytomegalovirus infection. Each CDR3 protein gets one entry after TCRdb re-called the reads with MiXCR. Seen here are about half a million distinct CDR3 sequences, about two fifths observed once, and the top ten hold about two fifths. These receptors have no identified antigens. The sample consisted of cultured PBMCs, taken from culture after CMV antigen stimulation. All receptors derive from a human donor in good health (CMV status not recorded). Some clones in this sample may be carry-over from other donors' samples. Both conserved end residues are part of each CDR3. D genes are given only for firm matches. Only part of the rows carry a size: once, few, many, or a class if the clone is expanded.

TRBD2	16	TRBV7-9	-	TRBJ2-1	TGTGCCAGCAGCTCTCCACTAGCGGGAGGGGTGTATGAGCAGTTCTTC	CASSSPLAGGVYEQFF
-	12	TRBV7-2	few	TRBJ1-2	TGTGCCAGCAGCCCTAATTCCTATGGCTACACCTTC	CASSPNSYGYTF
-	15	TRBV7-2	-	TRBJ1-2	TGTGCCAGCAGCTTAAGGGGCGGGGCTAACTATGGCTACACCTTC	CASSLRGGANYGYTF
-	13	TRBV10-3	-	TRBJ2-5	TGTGCCATCACGCCAGAAAACCAAGAGACCCAGTACTTC	CAITPENQETQYF
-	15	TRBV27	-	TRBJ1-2	TGTGCCAGCAGTTTAAAGCAGGGGCCTAACTATGGCTACACCTTC	CASSLKQGPNYGYTF
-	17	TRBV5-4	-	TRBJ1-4	TGTGCCAGCAGCCCCGGCGGGGGGACCGCAACTAATGAAAAACTGTTTTTT	CASSPGGGTATNEKLFF
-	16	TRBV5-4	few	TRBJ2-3	TGTGCCAGCAGCTTGGGGATAGAGACTTTCACAGATACGCAGTATTTT	CASSLGIETFTDTQYF
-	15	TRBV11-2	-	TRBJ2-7	TGTGCCAGCAGCTTAATGCAGGCGGGGTCCTACGAGCAGTACTTC	CASSLMQAGSYEQYF
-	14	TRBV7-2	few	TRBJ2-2	TGTGCCAGCAGCTTCTGGACAAACACCGGGGAGCTGTTTTTT	CASSFWTNTGELFF
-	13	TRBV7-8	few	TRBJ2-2	TGTGCCAGCAGCTTGACTAGGATCGGGGAGCTGTTTTTT	CASSLTRIGELFF
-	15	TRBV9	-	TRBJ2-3	TGTGCCAGCAGCCCTACTAGCACCTACGTGGATACGCAGTATTTT	CASSPTSTYVDTQYF
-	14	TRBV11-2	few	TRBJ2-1	TGTGCCAGCAGCCCCACGGGTCCCCACAATGAGCAGTTCTTC	CASSPTGPHNEQFF
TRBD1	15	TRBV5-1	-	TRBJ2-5	TGCGCCAGCAGTAAGGACAGGGTAGTGTCGGAGACCCAGTACTTC	CASSKDRVVSETQYF
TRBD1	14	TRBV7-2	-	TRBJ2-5	TGTGCCAGCAGCCGGGACAGGGCGGGCGAGACCCAGTACTTC	CASSRDRAGETQYF
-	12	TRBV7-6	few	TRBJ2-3	TGTGCCAGCAGCATACTCCCAGATACGCAGTATTTT	CASSILPDTQYF
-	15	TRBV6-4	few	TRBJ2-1	TGTGCCAGCAGTGCCTCCGTCCCCTCCTACAATGAGCAGTTCTTC	CASSASVPSYNEQFF
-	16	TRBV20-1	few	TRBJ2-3	TGCAGTGCTAGAGGCCTTAGGGGGGCAGATCCAGATACGCAGTATTTT	CSARGLRGADPDTQYF
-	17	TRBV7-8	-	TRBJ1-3	TGTGCCAGCAGCTTAAATCAACGGACCAGCTCTGGAAACACCATATATTTT	CASSLNQRTSSGNTIYF
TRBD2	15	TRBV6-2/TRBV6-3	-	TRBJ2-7	TGTGCCAGCAGTTACTCGACGCGGGAGTACTACGAGCAGTACTTC	CASSYSTREYYEQYF
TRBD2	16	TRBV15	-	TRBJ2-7	TGTGCCACCAGCAGAGGACTAGCGGGAGGTTCCTACGAGCAGTACTTC	CATSRGLAGGSYEQYF
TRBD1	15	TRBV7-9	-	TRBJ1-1	TGTGCCAGCTCCCCAGTACAGGGGGCGCGCACTGAAGCTTTCTTT	CASSPVQGARTEAFF
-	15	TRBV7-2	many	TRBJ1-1	TGTGCCAGCAGCCGGTATCGGGGTAGTGGCACTGAAGCTTTCTTT	CASSRYRGSGTEAFF
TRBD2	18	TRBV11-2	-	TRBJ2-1	TGTGCCAGCAGCTCGCAAGCCGGCAGACTAGCGGGGGAGAATGAGCAGTTCTTC	CASSSQAGRLAGENEQFF
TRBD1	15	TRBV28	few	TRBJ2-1	TGTGCCAGCAGCCTCAGGGGGATCTCCTACAATGAGCAGTTCTTC	CASSLRGISYNEQFF
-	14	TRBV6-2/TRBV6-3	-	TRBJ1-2	TGTGCCAGCAGTTACTCGCCAGCAGGATATGGCTACACCTTC	CASSYSPAGYGYTF
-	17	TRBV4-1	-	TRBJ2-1	TGCGCCAGCAGCCAAGTAGGAGGCCGACGGGACCGAAATGAGCAGTTCTTC	CASSQVGGRRDRNEQFF
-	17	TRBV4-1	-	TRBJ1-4	TGCGCCAGCAGCCGCCGCGGACCTGGCGGAACTAATGAAAAACTGTTTTTT	CASSRRGPGGTNEKLFF
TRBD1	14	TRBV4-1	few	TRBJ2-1	TGCGCCAGCAGCCACGGGGACAGGGGTAATGAGCAGTTCTTC	CASSHGDRGNEQFF
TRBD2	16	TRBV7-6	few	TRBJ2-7	TGTGCCAGCAGCTTACAAGCAAGCGGGGCTGCCTACGAGCAGTACTTC	CASSLQASGAAYEQYF
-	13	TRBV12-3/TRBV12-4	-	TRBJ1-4	TGTGCCAGCACTAATCCCGATGAGGAAAAACTGTTTTTT	CASTNPDEEKLFF
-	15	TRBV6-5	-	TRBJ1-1	TGTGCCAGCAGTTTCCTCAGGGTCGGGGACACTGAAGCTTTCTTT	CASSFLRVGDTEAFF
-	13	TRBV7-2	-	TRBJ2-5	TGTGCCAGCAGCCCAACGTACCAAGAGACCCAGTACTTC	CASSPTYQETQYF
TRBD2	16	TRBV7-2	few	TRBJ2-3	TGTGCCAGCAGCCAATTAGCGGGGGCCTACACAGATACGCAGTATTTT	CASSQLAGAYTDTQYF
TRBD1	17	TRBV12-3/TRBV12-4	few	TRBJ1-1	TGTGCCAGCACCGACTCCCTTTGGGACAGGGTAAACACTGAAGCTTTCTTT	CASTDSLWDRVNTEAFF
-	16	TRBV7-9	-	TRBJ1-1	TGTGCCAGCAGCTTAGGAGCACCCGAGGGGAACACTGAAGCTTTCTTT	CASSLGAPEGNTEAFF
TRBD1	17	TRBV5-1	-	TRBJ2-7	TGCGCCAGCAGCTTGTCCGACAGGGGGAGGGGGAGCTACGAGCAGTACTTC	CASSLSDRGRGSYEQYF
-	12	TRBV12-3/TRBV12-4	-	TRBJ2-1	TGTGCCAGCAGGTTACTAGTCTATGAGCAGTTCTTC	CASRLLVYEQFF
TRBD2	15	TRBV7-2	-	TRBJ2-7	TGTGCCAGCAGCTCCGGTAGCGGGAGTTCCTACGAGCAGTACTTC	CASSSGSGSSYEQYF
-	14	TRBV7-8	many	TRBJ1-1	TGTGCCAGCAGCTTTAGACAGGACGAGAGTGAAGCTTTCTTT	CASSFRQDESEAFF
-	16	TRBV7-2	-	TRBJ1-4	TGTGCCAGCAGCCCTAGGTCCGGCACCCTAAGTGAAAAACTGTTTTTT	CASSPRSGTLSEKLFF
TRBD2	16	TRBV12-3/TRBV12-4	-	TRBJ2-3	TGTGCCAGCAGTTTAATTAGAGCGGGGGCCACAGATACGCAGTATTTT	CASSLIRAGATDTQYF
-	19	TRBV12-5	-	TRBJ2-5	TGTGCTAGCGCCCCTCGATCTCGTTCGGGGGCGGCTTACCAAGAGACCCAGTACTTC	CASAPRSRSGAAYQETQYF
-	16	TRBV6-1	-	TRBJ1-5	TGTGCCAGCAGCTCGACAGGTCTCGGTAGCAATCAGCCCCAGCATTTT	CASSSTGLGSNQPQHF
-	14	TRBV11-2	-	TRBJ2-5	TGTGCCAGCAGCTTAAGGTTCACCTCGGAGACCCAGTACTTC	CASSLRFTSETQYF
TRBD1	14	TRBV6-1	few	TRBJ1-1	TGTGCCAGCAGAGGCGGGACAGGGGTCTATGAAGCTTTCTTT	CASRGGTGVYEAFF
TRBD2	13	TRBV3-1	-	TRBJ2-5	TGTGCCAGCCGGACGCGGGGGCAAGAGACCCAGTACTTC	CASRTRGQETQYF
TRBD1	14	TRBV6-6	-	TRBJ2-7	TGTGCCAGCAGTGTTCGGGACAGGCCCCACGAGCAGTACTTC	CASSVRDRPHEQYF
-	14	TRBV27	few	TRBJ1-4	TGTGCCAGCAGTACCTCCCTCAGCGGTGAAAAACTGTTTTTT	CASSTSLSGEKLFF
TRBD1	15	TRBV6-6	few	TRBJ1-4	TGTGCCAGCAACCTGAGAGGACAGGGGGATGAAAAACTGTTTTTT	CASNLRGQGDEKLFF
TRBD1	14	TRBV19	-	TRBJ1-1	TGTGCCAGTAGTATTACAGGGGGGGCCACTGAAGCTTTCTTT	CASSITGGATEAFF
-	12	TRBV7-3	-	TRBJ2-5	TGTGCCAGCAGCCCACTGTTGGAGACCCAGTACTTC	CASSPLLETQYF
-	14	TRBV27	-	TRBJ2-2	TGTGCCAGCGCTCGGGGGGCCGCCACCGGGGAGCTGTTTTTT	CASARGAATGELFF
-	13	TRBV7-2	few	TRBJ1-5	TGTGCCAGCAGCCACGGGGACCGGCAGCCCCAGCATTTT	CASSHGDRQPQHF
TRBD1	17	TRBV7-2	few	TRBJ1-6	TGTGCCAGCAGCTTAGGGACAGGGGGCAAATATAATTCACCCCTCCACTTT	CASSLGTGGKYNSPLHF
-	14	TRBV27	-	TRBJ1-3	TGTGCCAGCAGTCCCTCGCGCTCTGGAAACACCATATATTTT	CASSPSRSGNTIYF